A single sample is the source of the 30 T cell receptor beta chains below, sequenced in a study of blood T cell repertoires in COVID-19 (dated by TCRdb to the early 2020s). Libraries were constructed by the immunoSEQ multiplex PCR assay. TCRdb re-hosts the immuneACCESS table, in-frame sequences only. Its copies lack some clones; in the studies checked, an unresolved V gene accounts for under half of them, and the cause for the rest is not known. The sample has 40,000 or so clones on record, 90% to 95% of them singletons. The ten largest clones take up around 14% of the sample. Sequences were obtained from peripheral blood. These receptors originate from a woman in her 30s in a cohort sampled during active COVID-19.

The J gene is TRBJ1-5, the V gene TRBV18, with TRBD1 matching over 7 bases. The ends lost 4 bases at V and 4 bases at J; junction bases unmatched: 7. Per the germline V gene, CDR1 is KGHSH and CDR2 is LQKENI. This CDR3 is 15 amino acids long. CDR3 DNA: TGTGCCAGCTCACTACCGGGACAGACAAATCAGCCCCAGCATTTT. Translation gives CASSLPGQTNQPQHF. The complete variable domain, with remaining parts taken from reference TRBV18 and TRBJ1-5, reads NAGVMQNPRHLVRRRGQEARLRCSPMKGHSHVYWYRQLPEEGLKFMVYLQKENIIDESGMPKERFSAEFPKEGPSILRIQQVVRGDSAAYFCASSLPGQTNQPQHFGDGTRLSIL.

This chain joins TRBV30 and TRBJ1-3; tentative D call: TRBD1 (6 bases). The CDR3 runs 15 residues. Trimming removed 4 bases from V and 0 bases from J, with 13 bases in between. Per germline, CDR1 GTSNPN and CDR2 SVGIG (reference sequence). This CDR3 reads CAWNRGQPSGNTIYF. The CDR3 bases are TGTGCCTGGAATCGAGGACAGCCCTCTGGAAACACCATATATTTT.

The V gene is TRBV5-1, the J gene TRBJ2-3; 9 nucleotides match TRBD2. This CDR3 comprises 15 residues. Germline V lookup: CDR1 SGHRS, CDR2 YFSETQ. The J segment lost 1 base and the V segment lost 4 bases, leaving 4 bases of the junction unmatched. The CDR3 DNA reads TGCGCCAGCAGCCGATTAGCGGGAGGCACAGATACGCAGTATTTT. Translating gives CASSRLAGGTDTQYF.

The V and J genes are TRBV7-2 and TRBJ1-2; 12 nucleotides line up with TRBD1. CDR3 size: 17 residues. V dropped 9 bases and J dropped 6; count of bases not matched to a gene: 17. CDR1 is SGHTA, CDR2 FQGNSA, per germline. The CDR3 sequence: CASTAARLGTGGHGYTF. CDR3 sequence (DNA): TGTGCCAGTACCGCCGCCAGGTTGGGGACAGGGGGCCATGGCTACACCTTC.

The DNA for the CDR3 is TGTGCCAGCAGCTTAAGAGGATCCTACAATGAGCAGTTCTTC. This translates into CASSLRGSYNEQFF. The chain carries TRBV5-4 and TRBJ2-1; D not certain. The V gene's germline CDR1 is SGHNT and CDR2 YYREEE (reference sequence). The CDR3 is 14 residues long. The V gene lost 2 bases and the J gene lost 1 base, with 7 bases spanning the gap. The full variable domain, rest sourced from reference TRBV5-4 and TRBJ2-1, is ETGVTQSPTHLIKTRGQQVTLRCSSQSGHNTVSWYQQALGQGPQFIFQYYREEENGRGNFPPRFSGLQFPNYSSELNVNALELDDSALYLCASSLRGSYNEQFFGPGTRLTVL.

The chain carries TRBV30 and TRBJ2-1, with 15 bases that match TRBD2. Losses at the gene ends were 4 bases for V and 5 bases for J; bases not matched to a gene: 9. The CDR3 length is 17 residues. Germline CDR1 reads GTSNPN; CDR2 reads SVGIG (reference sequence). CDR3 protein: CAWNPRGLAGGNNEQFF. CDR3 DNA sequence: TGTGCCTGGAATCCCCGAGGACTAGCGGGAGGGAACAATGAGCAGTTCTTC. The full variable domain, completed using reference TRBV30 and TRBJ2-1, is SQTIHQWPATLVQPVGSPLSLECTVEGTSNPNLYWYRQAAGRGLQLLFYSVGIGQISSEVPQNLSASRPQDRQFILSSKKLLLSDSGFYLCAWNPRGLAGGNNEQFFGPGTRLTVL.

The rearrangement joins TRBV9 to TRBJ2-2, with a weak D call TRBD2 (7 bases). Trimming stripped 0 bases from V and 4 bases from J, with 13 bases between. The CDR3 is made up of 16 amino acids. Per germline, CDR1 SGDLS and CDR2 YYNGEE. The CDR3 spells CASSVAGGQVTGELFF. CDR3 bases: TGTGCCAGCAGCGTAGCCGGGGGGCAGGTCACCGGGGAGCTGTTTTTT.

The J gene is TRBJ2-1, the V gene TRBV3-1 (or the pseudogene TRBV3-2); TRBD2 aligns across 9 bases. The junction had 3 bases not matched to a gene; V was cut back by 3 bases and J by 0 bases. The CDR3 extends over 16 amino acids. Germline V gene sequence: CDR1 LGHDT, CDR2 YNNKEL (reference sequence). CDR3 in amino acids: CASSHRSGSSYNEQFF. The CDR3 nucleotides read TGTGCCAGCAGCCACCGTAGCGGGAGCTCCTACAATGAGCAGTTCTTC.

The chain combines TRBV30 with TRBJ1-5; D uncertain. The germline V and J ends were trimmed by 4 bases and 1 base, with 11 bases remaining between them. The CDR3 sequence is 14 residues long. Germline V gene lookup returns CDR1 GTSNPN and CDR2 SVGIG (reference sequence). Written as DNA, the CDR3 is TGTGCCTGGACGTGGGCAGGCAGCAATCAGCCCCAGCATTTT. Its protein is CAWTWAGSNQPQHF.

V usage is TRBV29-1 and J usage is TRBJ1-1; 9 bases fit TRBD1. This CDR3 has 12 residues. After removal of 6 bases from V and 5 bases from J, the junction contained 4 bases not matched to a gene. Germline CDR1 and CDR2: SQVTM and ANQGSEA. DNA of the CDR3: TGCAGCGTAGACAGGGGGAGGACTGAAGCTTTCTTT. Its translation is CSVDRGRTEAFF.

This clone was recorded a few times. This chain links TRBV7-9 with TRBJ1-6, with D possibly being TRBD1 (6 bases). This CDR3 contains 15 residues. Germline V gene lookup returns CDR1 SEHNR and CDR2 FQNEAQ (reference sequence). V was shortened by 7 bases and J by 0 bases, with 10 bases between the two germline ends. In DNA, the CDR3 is TGTGCCAGCAACCTACAGGGCTCCTATAATTCACCCCTCCACTTT. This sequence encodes CASNLQGSYNSPLHF.

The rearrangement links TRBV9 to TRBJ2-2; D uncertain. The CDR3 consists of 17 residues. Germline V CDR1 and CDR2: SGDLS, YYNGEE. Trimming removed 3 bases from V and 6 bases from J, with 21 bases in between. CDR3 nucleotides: TGTGCCAGCAGCGGAATGACCCAGACGGAGTATGCCGGGGAGCTGTTTTTT. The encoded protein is CASSGMTQTEYAGELFF.

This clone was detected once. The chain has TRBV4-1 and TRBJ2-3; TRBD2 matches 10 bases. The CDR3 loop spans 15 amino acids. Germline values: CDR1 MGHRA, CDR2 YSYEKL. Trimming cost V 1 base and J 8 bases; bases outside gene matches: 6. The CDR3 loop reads CASSQGLAGEGTQYF. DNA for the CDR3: TGCGCCAGCAGCCAAGGGCTAGCGGGGGAGGGTACGCAGTATTTT.

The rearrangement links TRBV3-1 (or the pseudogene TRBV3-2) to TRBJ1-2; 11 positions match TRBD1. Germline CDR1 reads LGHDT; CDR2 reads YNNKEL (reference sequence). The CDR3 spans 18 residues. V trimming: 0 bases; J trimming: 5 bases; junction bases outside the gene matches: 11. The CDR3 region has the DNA TGTGCCAGCAGCCAAGACCCGCTTCGGACAGGGGGCGCGTATGGCTACACCTTC. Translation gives CASSQDPLRTGGAYGYTF.

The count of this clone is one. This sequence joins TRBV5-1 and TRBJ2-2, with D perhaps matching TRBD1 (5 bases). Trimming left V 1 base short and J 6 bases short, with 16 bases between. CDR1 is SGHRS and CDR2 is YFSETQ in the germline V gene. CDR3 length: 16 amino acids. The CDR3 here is CASSLSHIWGAGELFF. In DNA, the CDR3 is TGCGCCAGCAGCTTGAGTCACATTTGGGGCGCCGGGGAGCTGTTTTTT.

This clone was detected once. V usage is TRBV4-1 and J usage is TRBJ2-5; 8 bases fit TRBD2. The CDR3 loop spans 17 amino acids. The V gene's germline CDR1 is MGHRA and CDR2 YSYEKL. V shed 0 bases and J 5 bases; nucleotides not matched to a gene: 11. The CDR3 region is CASSQDFGAGGRETQYF. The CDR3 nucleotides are TGCGCCAGCAGCCAAGATTTCGGGGCGGGAGGCCGTGAGACCCAGTACTTC.

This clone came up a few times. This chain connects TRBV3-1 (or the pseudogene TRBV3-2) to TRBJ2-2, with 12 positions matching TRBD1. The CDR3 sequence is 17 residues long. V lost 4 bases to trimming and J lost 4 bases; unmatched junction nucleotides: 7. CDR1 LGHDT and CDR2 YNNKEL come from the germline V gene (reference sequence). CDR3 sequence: CASSRAGTGGSTGELFF. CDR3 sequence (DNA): TGTGCCAGCAGCCGAGCCGGGACAGGGGGCAGCACCGGGGAGCTGTTTTTT.

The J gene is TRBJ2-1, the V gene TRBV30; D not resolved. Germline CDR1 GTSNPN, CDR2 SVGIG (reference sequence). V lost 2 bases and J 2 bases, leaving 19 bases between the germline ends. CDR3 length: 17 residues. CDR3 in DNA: TGTGCCTGGAGTAACCCGAGACACTTTACCACCTACAATGAGCAGTTCTTC. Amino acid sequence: CAWSNPRHFTTYNEQFF.

The CDR3: CAGSRDRGPNEQFF. The CDR3 bases are TGTGCCGGGAGCCGGGACAGGGGACCCAATGAGCAGTTCTTC. The chain combines TRBV6-5 with TRBJ2-1; 10 bases are a match to TRBD1. Germline V lookup: CDR1 MNHEY, CDR2 SVGAGI. This CDR3 region has 14 residues. V was pared by 11 bases and J by 6 bases, with 10 bases of the junction left unmatched.

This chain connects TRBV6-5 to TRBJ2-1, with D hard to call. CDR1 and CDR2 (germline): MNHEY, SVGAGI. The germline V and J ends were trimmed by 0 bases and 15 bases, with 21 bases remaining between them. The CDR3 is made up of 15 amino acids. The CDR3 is CASSYSMPAPVHLFF. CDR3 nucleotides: TGTGCCAGCAGTTACTCGATGCCAGCGCCTGTTCATCTGTTCTTC.

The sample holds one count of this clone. CDR3 in DNA: TGCGCCAGCAGCCCTCGCCCAGGGGGCATGGGGGCCAACGTCCTGACTTTC. Amino acids: CASSPRPGGMGANVLTF. This rearrangement joins TRBV5-1 to TRBJ2-6, with 8 bases identical to TRBD1. Germline CDR1 SGHRS, CDR2 YFSETQ. V lost 4 bases to trimming and J lost 4 bases; unmatched junction nucleotides: 10. The CDR3 runs to 17 residues. The full variable domain, in which reference TRBV5-1 and TRBJ2-6 provide the parts outside the CDR3, is KAGVTQTPRYLIKTRGQQVTLSCSPISGHRSVSWYQQTPGQGLQFLFEYFSETQRNKGNFPGRFSGRQFSNSRSEMNVSTLELGDSALYLCASSPRPGGMGANVLTFGAGSRLTVL.

Here the CDR3 reads CASSLSLVSYEQYF. In nucleotides, the CDR3 is TGTGCCAGCAGTTTATCTCTAGTTTCCTACGAGCAGTACTTC. The rearrangement uses TRBV27 and TRBJ2-7; D is uncertain. This CDR3 region has 14 residues. Germline V gives CDR1 MNHEY, CDR2 SMNVEV (reference sequence). Trimming stripped 0 bases from V and 1 base from J, with 7 bases between.

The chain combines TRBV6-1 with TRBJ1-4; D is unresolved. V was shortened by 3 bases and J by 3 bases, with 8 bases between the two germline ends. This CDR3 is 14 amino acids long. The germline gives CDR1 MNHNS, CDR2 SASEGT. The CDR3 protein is CASSDRFSNEKLFF. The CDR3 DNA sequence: TGTGCCAGCAGTGACAGGTTCTCTAATGAAAAACTGTTTTTT.

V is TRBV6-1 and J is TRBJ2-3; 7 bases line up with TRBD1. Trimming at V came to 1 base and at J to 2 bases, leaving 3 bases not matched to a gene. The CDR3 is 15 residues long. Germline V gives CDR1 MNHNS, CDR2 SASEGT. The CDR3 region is CASSEEGAYTDTQYF. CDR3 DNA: TGTGCCAGCAGTGAAGAGGGGGCCTACACAGATACGCAGTATTTT.

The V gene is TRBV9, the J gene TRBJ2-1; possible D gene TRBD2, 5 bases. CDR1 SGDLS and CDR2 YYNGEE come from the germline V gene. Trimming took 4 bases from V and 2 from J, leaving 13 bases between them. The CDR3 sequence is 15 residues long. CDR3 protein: CASSRTRGTYNEQFF. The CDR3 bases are TGTGCCAGCAGCCGAACCCGGGGTACCTACAATGAGCAGTTCTTC.

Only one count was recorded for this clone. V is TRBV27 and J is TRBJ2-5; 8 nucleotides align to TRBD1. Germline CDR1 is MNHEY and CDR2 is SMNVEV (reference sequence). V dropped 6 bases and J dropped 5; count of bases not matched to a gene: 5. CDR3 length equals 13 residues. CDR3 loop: CASSWTGWETQYF. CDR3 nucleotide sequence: TGTGCCAGCAGCTGGACAGGGTGGGAGACCCAGTACTTC.

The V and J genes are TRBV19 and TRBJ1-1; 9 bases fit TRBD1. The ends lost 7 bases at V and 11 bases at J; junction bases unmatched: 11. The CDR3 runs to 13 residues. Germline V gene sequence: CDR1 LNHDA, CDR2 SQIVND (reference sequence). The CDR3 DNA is TGTGCCAGTAACCCTAAGGGCGACAGGGGGGCTTTCTTT. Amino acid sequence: CASNPKGDRGAFF.

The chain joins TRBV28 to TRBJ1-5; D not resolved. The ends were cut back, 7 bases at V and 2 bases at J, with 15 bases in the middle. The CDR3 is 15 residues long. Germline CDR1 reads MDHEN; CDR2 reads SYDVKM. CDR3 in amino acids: CASTTTGMGNQPQHF. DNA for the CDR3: TGTGCCAGCACCACAACGGGGATGGGCAATCAGCCCCAGCATTTT.

This chain's CDR3 is CASSLATSGRGEQYF. CDR3 DNA sequence: TGTGCCAGCAGCTTAGCGACTAGCGGGAGGGGTGAGCAGTACTTC. V and J are TRBV7-6 and TRBJ2-7, with 14 bases aligning to TRBD2. V was clipped by 0 bases and J by 7 bases; unmatched bases: 2. The CDR3 has 15 residues. The germline gives CDR1 SGHVS, CDR2 FNYEAQ.

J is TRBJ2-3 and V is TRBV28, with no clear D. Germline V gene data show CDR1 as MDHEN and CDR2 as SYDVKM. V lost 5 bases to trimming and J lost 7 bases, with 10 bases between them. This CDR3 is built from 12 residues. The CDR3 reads CASSPPRYTQYF. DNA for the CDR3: TGTGCCAGCAGTCCCCCGAGGTATACGCAGTATTTT.